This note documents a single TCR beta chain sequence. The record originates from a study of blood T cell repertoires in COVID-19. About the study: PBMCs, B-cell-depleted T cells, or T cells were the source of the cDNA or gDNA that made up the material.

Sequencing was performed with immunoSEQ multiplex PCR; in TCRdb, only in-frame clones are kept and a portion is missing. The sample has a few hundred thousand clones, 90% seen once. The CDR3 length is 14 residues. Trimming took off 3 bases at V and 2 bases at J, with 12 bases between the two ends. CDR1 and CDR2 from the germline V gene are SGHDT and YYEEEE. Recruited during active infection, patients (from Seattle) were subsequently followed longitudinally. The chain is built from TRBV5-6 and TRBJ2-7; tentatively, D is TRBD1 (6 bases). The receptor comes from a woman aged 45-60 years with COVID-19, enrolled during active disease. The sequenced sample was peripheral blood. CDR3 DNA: TGTGCCAGCAGCTGGGACAAGGAAACCTACGAGCAGTACTTC. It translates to CASSWDKETYEQYF.